One sample yielded the 24 T cell receptor beta chains listed below, sequenced in a study of naive and memory T cell subsets. Broader study findings: Especially in CD8 cells, naive repertoires contained a few larger clonotypes, possibly CD45RA-re-expressing memory cells.

Both TRBC1 and TRBC2 were covered by a beta constant-region primer of two equimolar oligonucleotides. Four rounds of PCR amplified the ligated cDNA using nested alpha and beta constant-region primers plus SP2. Using its own MiXCR run on the UMI-ligation and nested PCR reads, TCRdb lists one record per CDR3 protein. The sample has around 83,000 distinct CDR3 sequences, around 11% seen once; the top ten hold 0.13%. These receptors' antigens are unknown. Sequencing was carried out using naive CD4+ T cells from blood. The receptors originated from a human donor in good health.

This clonotype was seen a few times. V is TRBV6-2 or TRBV6-3 and J is TRBJ2-7; no firm D call. The germline V gene has CDR1 MNHEY and CDR2 SVGEGT. V dropped 1 base and J dropped 1 base, with 8 bases sitting between them. The CDR3 length is 14 residues. Written as DNA, the CDR3 is TGTGCCAGCAGTTACTGGGCCAATTCCTACGAGCAGTACTTC. This codes for CASSYWANSYEQYF.

This chain links TRBV19 with TRBJ2-7, with D tentatively TRBD2 (6 bases). The CDR3 runs 15 residues. V dropped 5 bases and J dropped 0 bases, with 14 bases sitting between them. Germline CDR1 and CDR2: LNHDA and SQIVND (reference sequence). As DNA, the CDR3 is TGTGCCAGTAGTTCCAGCGGGCATTTCTCCTACGAGCAGTACTTC. Its protein is CASSSSGHFSYEQYF.

This clonotype appeared a few times. The CDR3 sequence: CAWRQGGRFYGYTF. CDR3 nucleotides: TGTGCCTGGAGACAGGGGGGCCGCTTCTATGGCTACACCTTC. The chain couples TRBV30 to TRBJ1-2, with 8 positions matching TRBD1. V gave up 3 bases and J gave up 4 bases; unmatched junction bases: 7. This CDR3 has 14 amino acids. From germline, CDR1 is GTSNPN and CDR2 SVGIG (reference sequence).

There are a few counts of this clonotype. The chain employs TRBV20-1 and TRBJ2-5; D not certain. Germline V CDR1 and CDR2: DFQATT, SNEGSKA (reference sequence). CDR3 size: 12 residues. V was cut by 8 bases and J by 3 bases, with 13 bases left in between. The CDR3 DNA reads as TGCAGTCAAGTGGGCATAGAAGAGACCCAGTACTTC. The encoded protein is CSQVGIEETQYF.

There are a few counts of this clonotype. This chain uses TRBV6-2 or TRBV6-3 with TRBJ2-1; 8 bases are a match to TRBD1. The CDR3 has 16 residues. With 6 bases clipped from V and 4 bases from J, the junction kept 11 bases outside the gene matches. Germline V gives CDR1 MNHEY, CDR2 SVGEGT. CDR3 DNA: TGTGCCAGCAGGACAGTTCAGGGGGCGTTATACAATGAGCAGTTCTTC. Residues: CASRTVQGALYNEQFF.

This chain connects TRBV7-6 to TRBJ1-3; no reliable D call. With 1 base removed from V and 0 bases from J, the gap between germline ends came to 10 bases. The length of the CDR3 is 16 residues. Germline V gene sequence: CDR1 SGHVS, CDR2 FNYEAQ. CDR3 residues: CASSLGVGVSGNTIYF. The CDR3 DNA reads as TGTGCCAGCAGCTTAGGGGTTGGGGTCTCTGGAAACACCATATATTTT.

This clonotype was detected only a few times. The chain combines TRBV25-1 with TRBJ2-7; D remains ambiguous. V dropped 8 bases and J dropped 3 bases, with 5 bases sitting between them. Germline CDR1 MGHDK, CDR2 SYGVNS. The CDR3 has 10 amino acids. The CDR3 DNA sequence: TGTGCCAGCGGTAACTACGAGCAGTACTTC. Translation: CASGNYEQYF.

The rearrangement joins TRBV7-9 to TRBJ2-4; 8 nucleotides line up with TRBD1. The CDR3 totals 20 residues. From germline, CDR1 is SEHNR and CDR2 FQNEAQ (reference sequence). Trimming removed 2 bases from V and 0 bases from J; junction bases left unmatched: 15. CDR3 nucleotide sequence: TGTGCCAGCAGCTTATCGTCCAGGGGGCTTCGCAGCCCAGCCAAAAACATTCAGTACTTC. The encoded protein is CASSLSSRGLRSPAKNIQYF.

This clonotype showed up just a few times. The V call is TRBV12-3 or TRBV12-4, the J call TRBJ2-1; the D gene is possibly TRBD1 (5 bases). Trimming removed 6 bases from V and 0 bases from J, with 9 bases in between. This CDR3 is built from 14 residues. CDR3 DNA: TGTGCCAGCAGACCAGGGATCTCCTACAATGAGCAGTTCTTC. Translating it yields CASRPGISYNEQFF.

The V call is TRBV10-3, the J call TRBJ1-1; tentative D call: TRBD1 (5 bases). The V end lost 0 bases, the J end lost 3 bases, and 23 bases lay between the germline ends. CDR3 length: 19 residues. Germline CDR1 is ENHRY and CDR2 is SYGVKD. This CDR3 is CAISESAHARGGLDTEAFF. In DNA, the CDR3 is TGTGCCATCAGTGAGTCGGCGCATGCTAGGGGAGGGTTGGACACTGAAGCTTTCTTT.

This clonotype was observed at least ten times. V and J are TRBV27 and TRBJ2-7; TRBD1 or TRBD2 may be the D gene (6 bases each). The CDR3 is 16 amino acids. Trimming stripped 7 bases from V and 3 bases from J, with 22 bases between. The germline V gene has CDR1 MNHEY and CDR2 SMNVEV (reference sequence). The CDR3 region is CASNPAGGHSLYEQYF. In DNA, the CDR3 is TGTGCCAGCAACCCGGCCGGGGGACACTCGCTCTACGAGCAGTACTTC.

This clonotype was counted between two and nine times. V and J are TRBV13 and TRBJ2-1; D may be TRBD1 (7 bases). Germline assignment: CDR1 PRHDT and CDR2 FYEKMQ (reference sequence). V lost 5 bases to trimming and J lost 2 bases, with 16 bases between them. The CDR3 runs to 16 residues. CDR3 in amino acids: CASSALGGGPYNEQFF. The CDR3 region has the DNA TGTGCCAGCAGCGCCTTAGGAGGGGGCCCCTACAATGAGCAGTTCTTC. Based on the CDR3 plus reference TRBV13 and TRBJ2-1, the full variable domain is AAGVIQSPRHLIKEKRETATLKCYPIPRHDTVYWYQQGPGQDPQFLISFYEKMQSDKGSIPDRFSAQQFSDYHSELNMSSLELGDSALYFCASSALGGGPYNEQFFGPGTRLTVL.

There are a few counts of this clonotype. The chain joins TRBV6-2 or TRBV6-3 to TRBJ1-5; TRBD1 aligns across 7 bases. The V gene's germline CDR1 is MNHEY and CDR2 SVGEGT. With V trimmed by 5 bases and J by 2 bases, 6 bases remained unmatched. This CDR3 region has 15 residues. The chain's CDR3 is CASSLPGTGNQPQHF. The CDR3 DNA sequence: TGTGCCAGCAGTCTTCCGGGGACAGGCAATCAGCCCCAGCATTTT.

V gene TRBV12-3 or TRBV12-4 combines with J gene TRBJ1-1, with TRBD1 matching 8 bases. V was clipped by 5 bases and J by 4 bases; unmatched bases: 3. The CDR3 contains 13 residues. CDR3 loop: CASSRTGFTEAFF. The CDR3, as DNA: TGTGCCAGCAGTAGGACAGGGTTCACTGAAGCTTTCTTT.

This clonotype was observed many times. This chain links TRBV2 with TRBJ2-1; 7 bases line up with TRBD2. J was trimmed by 7 bases and V by 9 bases; bases with no gene match: 6. The CDR3 spans 12 residues. Germline V gene sequence: CDR1 SNHLY, CDR2 FYNNEI. This CDR3 is CARAGSTNEQFF. The DNA for the CDR3 is TGTGCCAGAGCGGGATCCACAAATGAGCAGTTCTTC. Full variable domain (outside the CDR3, taken from reference TRBV2 and TRBJ2-1): EPEVTQTPSHQVTQMGQEVILRCVPISNHLYFYWYRQILGQKVEFLVSFYNNEISEKSEIFDDQFSVERPDGSNFTLKIRSTKLEDSAMYFCARAGSTNEQFFGPGTRLTVL.

At least ten counts were recorded for this clonotype. V is TRBV25-1 and J is TRBJ1-2, with 7 bases aligning to TRBD1. The CDR3 consists of 13 residues. The ends lost 3 bases at V and 4 bases at J; junction bases unmatched: 2. Germline CDR1 and CDR2: MGHDK and SYGVNS. In DNA form, the CDR3 reads TGTGCCAGCAGTGATCACAGGGGCTATGGCTACACCTTC. The encoded protein is CASSDHRGYGYTF.

This clonotype was counted at least ten times. The rearrangement links TRBV18 to TRBJ2-7; TRBD1 matches at 10 bases. The length of the CDR3 is 13 residues. Germline CDR1 is KGHSH and CDR2 is LQKENI. V lost 6 bases, J lost 5 bases, and 4 bases stayed unmatched. The CDR3 loop reads CASSGQGGNEQYF. Here the CDR3 DNA reads TGTGCCAGCTCCGGACAGGGGGGTAACGAGCAGTACTTC.

This clonotype has only a few counts. The CDR3: CSADPRGALLNEAFF. CDR3 sequence (DNA): TGCAGTGCTGATCCCAGGGGGGCGCTTTTGAATGAAGCTTTCTTT. The chain employs TRBV20-1 and TRBJ1-1, with 7 bases that match TRBD1. The CDR3 runs to 15 residues. Germline CDR1 is DFQATT and CDR2 is SNEGSKA (reference sequence). V lost 5 bases, J lost 7 bases, and 16 bases stayed unmatched.

The chain uses TRBV6-2 or TRBV6-3 and TRBJ1-1; 7 nucleotides line up with TRBD1. The CDR3 loop spans 14 amino acids. The V and J ends lost 2 bases and 3 bases, in that order; junction bases with no gene match: 3. The germline V gene encodes CDR1 MNHEY and CDR2 SVGEGT. CDR3 sequence: CASSYDRVDTEAFF. DNA for the CDR3: TGTGCCAGCAGTTACGACAGGGTAGACACTGAAGCTTTCTTT.

This clonotype was seen only a few times. The chain combines TRBV24-1 with TRBJ2-3, with D unresolved. The CDR3 has 13 residues. Germline lookup yields CDR1 KGHDR and CDR2 SFDVKD. Trimming took 6 bases from V and 4 from J, leaving 10 bases between them. In DNA, the CDR3 is TGTGCCACCAGTACCCCGTTGCCAGATACGCAGTATTTT. This encodes CATSTPLPDTQYF.

This clonotype was detected ten times or more. The rearrangement uses TRBV4-2 and TRBJ2-5; 9 bases line up with TRBD2. The CDR3 is made up of 15 amino acids. Germline assignment: CDR1 LGHNA and CDR2 YNFKEQ. V lost 5 bases and J lost 1; bases outside the gene matches: 5. CDR3 residues: CASSGRGGGQETQYF. CDR3 DNA: TGTGCCAGCAGCGGGCGGGGGGGAGGCCAAGAGACCCAGTACTTC.

The V gene is TRBV15, the J gene TRBJ2-3, with a weak D call TRBD2 (5 bases). Trimming stripped 0 bases from V and 2 bases from J, with 12 bases between. Germline-derived CDR1 and CDR2 are LNHNV and YYDKDF (reference sequence). The CDR3 spans 16 residues. Here the CDR3 reads CATSRDLTRATDTQYF. In nucleotides, the CDR3 is TGTGCCACCAGCAGAGATCTCACGAGGGCCACAGATACGCAGTATTTT. The variable domain in full, completed from reference TRBV15 and TRBJ2-3, reads DAMVIQNPRYQVTQFGKPVTLSCSQTLNHNVMYWYQQKSSQAPKLLFHYYDKDFNNEADTPDNFQSRRPNTSFCFLDIRSPGLGDTAMYLCATSRDLTRATDTQYFGPGTRLTVL.

Only a few counts were recorded for this clonotype. The chain couples TRBV12-5 to TRBJ2-3, with 9 bases lining up with TRBD1. This CDR3 contains 16 residues. V shed 5 bases and J 4 bases; nucleotides not matched to a gene: 10. CDR1 and CDR2 from the germline V gene are LGHNT and FRNRAP. Here the CDR3 reads CASGPGTGRIADTQYF. The CDR3 region has the DNA TGTGCTAGTGGTCCGGGGACAGGGAGGATCGCAGATACGCAGTATTTT. The whole variable domain, filled in from reference TRBV12-5 and TRBJ2-3, reads DARVTQTPRHKVTEMGQEVTMRCQPILGHNTVFWYRQTMMQGLELLAYFRNRAPLDDSGMPKDRFSAEMPDATLATLKIQPSEPRDSAVYFCASGPGTGRIADTQYFGPGTRLTVL.

The table lists this clonotype with many counts. The rearrangement links TRBV6-5 to TRBJ1-3, with a possible D match to TRBD1 (5 bases). Germline V gives CDR1 MNHEY, CDR2 SVGAGI. This CDR3 is 15 amino acids long. Trimming took 2 bases from V and 0 from J, leaving 8 bases between them. The CDR3 nucleotides read TGTGCCAGCAGTTACGGGGGGACCTCTGGAAACACCATATATTTT. As protein: CASSYGGTSGNTIYF.